This TCR beta chain comes out of a study of cytomegalovirus exposure and HLA in healthy donors. From germline, CDR1 is MNHEY and CDR2 SMNVEV (reference sequence). V was clipped by 5 bases and J by 9 bases; unmatched bases: 11. The CDR3 runs 16 residues. Profiling relied on immunoSEQ multiplex PCR, and the TCRdb table lists in-frame clones only, not all of them. The sample holds 45,000 to 60,000 clones; approximately 93% are singletons and the top ten take 4.5% to 6%. The specimen sequenced was PBMCs. This TCR derives from a young woman in good health and CMV-seronegative. The chain employs TRBV27 and TRBJ2-1; TRBD2 matches at 12 bases. The CDR3 bases are TGTGCCAGCAGTACTGAGACTAGCGGGAGCTCGAGTGAGCAGTTCTTC. It specifies CASSTETSGSSSEQFF.